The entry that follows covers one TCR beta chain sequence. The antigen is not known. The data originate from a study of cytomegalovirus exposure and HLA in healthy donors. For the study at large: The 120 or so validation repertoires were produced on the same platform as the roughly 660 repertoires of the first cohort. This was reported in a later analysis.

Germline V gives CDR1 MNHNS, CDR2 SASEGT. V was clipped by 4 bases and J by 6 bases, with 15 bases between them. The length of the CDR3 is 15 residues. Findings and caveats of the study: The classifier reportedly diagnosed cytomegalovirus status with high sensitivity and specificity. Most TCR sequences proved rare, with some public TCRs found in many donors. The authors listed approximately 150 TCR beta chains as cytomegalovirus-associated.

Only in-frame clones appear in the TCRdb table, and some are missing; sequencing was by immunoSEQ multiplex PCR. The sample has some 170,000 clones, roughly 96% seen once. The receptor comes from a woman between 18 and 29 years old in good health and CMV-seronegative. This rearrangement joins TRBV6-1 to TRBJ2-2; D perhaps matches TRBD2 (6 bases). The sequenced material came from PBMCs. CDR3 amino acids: CASSGGTAGSGELFF. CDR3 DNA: TGTGCCAGCAGTGGCGGGACCGCCGGCTCCGGGGAGCTGTTTTTT.